The T cell receptor beta chain described here comes from a study of T cell clonality in common variable immunodeficiency. Data came from immunoSEQ multiplex PCR; TCRdb stores just in-frame clones and leaves some out. The sample shows about 23,000 clones, none of them appearing just once. The study, taken as a whole, reports: Reportedly, TCR beta sequences from common variable immunodeficiency showed fewer deletions and N-nucleotide insertions.

The CDR3 runs 18 residues. Looked up from germline, CDR1 is DFQATT and CDR2 is SNEGSKA (reference sequence). The germline V and J ends were trimmed by 4 bases and 3 bases, with 25 bases remaining between them. Only a few counts were recorded for this clone. Its antigen is undetermined. The sequence runs out 3 residues before the end of the CDR3; the remainder is reconstructed from the germline J gene. CVID meant reduced serum IgG, IgA and/or IgM plus specific antibody deficiency. The sequenced sample consisted of peripheral blood mononuclear cells. The TCR was taken from a human donor with common variable immunodeficiency. The chain carries TRBV20-1 and TRBJ2-1; TRBD2 is a possible D gene (6 bases). CDR3 residues: CSATFPGTGRFGYNEQFF. CDR3 DNA, as far as it was read: TGCAGTGCTACTTTTCCCGGGACTGGACGGTTTGGCTACAATGAG.